A selection of T cell receptor beta chains follows, all from one sample in a study of T-cell reconstitution after alpha-beta-depleted transplantation in children. TCRdb redid the calling of the PCR reads with MiXCR, one entry per CDR3 protein. Of some 500,000 distinct CDR3 sequences listed, 15% to 20% are singletons. The sample was PBMCs from the stem cell graft donor, taken from the stem cell graft. Source of these receptors: a human donor who donated a stem cell graft to a child with acute lymphoblastic leukemia. The CDR3 runs from the conserved cysteine through the conserved F or W. The D gene is left open where the match is weak. Some rows mark clone size as missing; the rest say once, few, many or name a class of expanded clone.

J: TRBJ2-5; D: -; length: 14; size: few; V: TRBV7-2; CDR3: CASSPRRSKETQYF; DNA: TGTGCCAGCAGCCCCAGACGGTCGAAAGAGACCCAGTACTTC
J: TRBJ1-1; D: -; length: 15; size: -; V: TRBV25-1; CDR3: CASSDPGIGVTEAFF; DNA: TGTGCCAGCAGTGACCCAGGGATAGGGGTCACTGAAGCTTTCTTT
J: TRBJ2-1; D: -; length: 17; size: few; V: TRBV12-3/TRBV12-4; CDR3: CASSLYSGPSSYNEQFF; DNA: TGTGCCAGCAGTTTGTATTCGGGACCAAGCTCCTACAATGAGCAGTTCTTC
J: TRBJ1-2; D: -; length: 12; size: -; V: TRBV20-1; CDR3: CSATKQGGGYTF; DNA: TGCAGTGCTACAAAACAGGGTGGCGGCTACACCTTC
J: TRBJ2-1; D: -; length: 13; size: few; V: TRBV7-3; CDR3: CASSLLGANEQFF; DNA: TGTGCCAGCAGCTTACTGGGGGCTAATGAGCAGTTCTTC
J: TRBJ2-7; D: TRBD2; length: 16; size: few; V: TRBV6-2/TRBV6-3; CDR3: CASSYPSGSRVGEQYF; DNA: TGTGCCAGCAGTTACCCTAGCGGGAGCCGAGTGGGGGAGCAGTACTTC
J: TRBJ2-1; D: TRBD1; length: 15; size: -; V: TRBV29-1; CDR3: CSAGPGTGEMYEQFF; DNA: TGCAGCGCCGGACCAGGGACAGGGGAGATGTATGAGCAGTTCTTC
J: TRBJ2-2; D: TRBD1; length: 16; size: -; V: TRBV25-1; CDR3: CASSESRTGSAGELFF; DNA: TGTGCCAGCAGTGAATCGCGGACAGGAAGTGCCGGGGAGCTGTTTTTT
J: TRBJ1-1; D: TRBD1; length: 17; size: few; V: TRBV7-9; CDR3: CASSSRDRGLLSTEAFF; DNA: TGTGCCAGCAGCTCCCGGGACAGGGGGTTGCTTTCCACTGAAGCTTTCTTT
J: TRBJ2-7; D: TRBD2; length: 19; size: -; V: TRBV3-1; CDR3: CASSPHGRLAGGILNEQYF; DNA: TGTGCCAGCAGCCCGCACGGTCGACTAGCGGGAGGGATATTAAACGAGCAGTACTTC
J: TRBJ2-5; D: -; length: 14; size: -; V: TRBV7-3; CDR3: CASSLAGRKETQYF; DNA: TGTGCCAGCAGCTTAGCGGGGCGCAAAGAGACCCAGTACTTC
J: TRBJ2-1; D: TRBD2; length: 13; size: few; V: TRBV10-3; CDR3: CAISESSGIEQFF; DNA: TGTGCCATCAGTGAGTCTAGCGGGATTGAGCAGTTCTTC
J: TRBJ2-5; D: -; length: 13; size: few; V: TRBV7-6; CDR3: CASSFRSDKTQYF; DNA: TGTGCCAGCAGCTTCAGATCGGACAAGACCCAGTACTTC
J: TRBJ2-3; D: TRBD2; length: 15; size: -; V: TRBV7-3; CDR3: CASTVLAESTDTQYF; DNA: TGTGCCAGCACCGTCCTAGCGGAAAGCACAGATACGCAGTATTTT
J: TRBJ2-7; D: -; length: 15; size: -; V: TRBV5-6; CDR3: CASSPFGGTSYEQYF; DNA: TGTGCCAGCAGCCCCTTTGGGGGTACCTCCTACGAGCAGTACTTC
J: TRBJ2-1; D: TRBD2; length: 17; size: few; V: TRBV20-1; CDR3: CSARDAGTSAFYNEQFF; DNA: TGCAGTGCTAGAGATGCCGGGACTAGCGCTTTCTACAATGAGCAGTTCTTC
J: TRBJ1-2; D: -; length: 14; size: few; V: TRBV19; CDR3: CASTAPEDQYGYTF; DNA: TGTGCCAGTACCGCCCCTGAGGATCAATACGGCTACACCTTC
J: TRBJ2-7; D: -; length: 12; size: -; V: TRBV12-3/TRBV12-4; CDR3: CASSTVNYEQYF; DNA: TGTGCCAGCAGCACCGTCAACTACGAGCAGTACTTC
J: TRBJ1-5; D: -; length: 11; size: few; V: TRBV12-3/TRBV12-4; CDR3: CASRKRQPQHF; DNA: TGTGCCAGCAGAAAACGACAGCCCCAGCATTTT
J: TRBJ2-2; D: -; length: 15; size: -; V: TRBV15; CDR3: CATSPRDIFTGELFF; DNA: TGTGCCACCAGCCCCCGGGACATCTTCACCGGGGAGCTGTTTTTT
J: TRBJ2-2; D: TRBD2; length: 18; size: few; V: TRBV11-2; CDR3: CASSPTLLGLAVTGELFF; DNA: TGTGCCAGCAGCCCCACCCTACTAGGACTAGCGGTCACCGGGGAGCTGTTTTTT
J: TRBJ1-2; D: -; length: 12; size: -; V: TRBV19; CDR3: CASSSTGRSNTF; DNA: TGTGCCAGTAGTTCCACAGGGAGGTCTAACACCTTC
J: TRBJ2-7; D: -; length: 14; size: few; V: TRBV7-9; CDR3: CASSPRDVTYEQYF; DNA: TGTGCCAGCAGCCCCCGGGACGTAACCTACGAGCAGTACTTC
J: TRBJ2-1; D: TRBD2; length: 16; size: -; V: TRBV18; CDR3: CASSPGSGRIYNEQFF; DNA: TGTGCCAGCTCACCAGGGAGCGGGAGGATCTACAATGAGCAGTTCTTC
J: TRBJ2-1; D: -; length: 14; size: few; V: TRBV2; CDR3: CASSEGVWYNEQFF; DNA: TGTGCCAGCAGTGAAGGAGTGTGGTACAATGAGCAGTTCTTC
J: TRBJ2-7; D: -; length: 13; size: few; V: TRBV20-1; CDR3: CSARSGYSYEQYF; DNA: TGCAGTGCTCGTAGCGGTTATTCCTACGAGCAGTACTTC
J: TRBJ2-3; D: TRBD1; length: 17; size: -; V: TRBV12-3/TRBV12-4; CDR3: CASSFPGGAIGTDTQYF; DNA: TGTGCCAGCAGTTTTCCAGGGGGCGCGATAGGCACAGATACGCAGTATTTT